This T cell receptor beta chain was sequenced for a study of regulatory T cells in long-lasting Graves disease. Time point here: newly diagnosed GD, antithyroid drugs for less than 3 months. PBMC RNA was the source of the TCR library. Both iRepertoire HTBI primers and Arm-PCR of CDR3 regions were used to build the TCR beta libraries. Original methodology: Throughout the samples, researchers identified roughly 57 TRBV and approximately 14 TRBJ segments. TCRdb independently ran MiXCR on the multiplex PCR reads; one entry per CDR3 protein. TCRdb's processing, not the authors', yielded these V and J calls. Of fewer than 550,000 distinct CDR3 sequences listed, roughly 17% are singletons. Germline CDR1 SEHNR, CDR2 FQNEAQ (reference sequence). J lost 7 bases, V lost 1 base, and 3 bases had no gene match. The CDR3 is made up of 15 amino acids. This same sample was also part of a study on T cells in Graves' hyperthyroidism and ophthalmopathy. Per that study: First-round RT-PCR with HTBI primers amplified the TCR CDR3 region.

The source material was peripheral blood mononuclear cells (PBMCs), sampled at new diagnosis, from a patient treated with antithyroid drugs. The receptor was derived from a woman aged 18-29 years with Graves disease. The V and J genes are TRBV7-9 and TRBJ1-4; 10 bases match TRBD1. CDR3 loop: CASSLVRTGGEKLFF. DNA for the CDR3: TGTGCCAGCAGCTTAGTGCGGACAGGGGGTGAAAAACTGTTTTTT. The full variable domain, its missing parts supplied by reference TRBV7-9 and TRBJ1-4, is DTGVSQNPRHKITKRGQNVTFRCDPISEHNRLYWYRQTLGQGPEFLTYFQNEAQLEKSRLLSDRFSAERPKGSFSTLEIQRTEQGDSAMYLCASSLVRTGGEKLFFGSGTQLSVL.